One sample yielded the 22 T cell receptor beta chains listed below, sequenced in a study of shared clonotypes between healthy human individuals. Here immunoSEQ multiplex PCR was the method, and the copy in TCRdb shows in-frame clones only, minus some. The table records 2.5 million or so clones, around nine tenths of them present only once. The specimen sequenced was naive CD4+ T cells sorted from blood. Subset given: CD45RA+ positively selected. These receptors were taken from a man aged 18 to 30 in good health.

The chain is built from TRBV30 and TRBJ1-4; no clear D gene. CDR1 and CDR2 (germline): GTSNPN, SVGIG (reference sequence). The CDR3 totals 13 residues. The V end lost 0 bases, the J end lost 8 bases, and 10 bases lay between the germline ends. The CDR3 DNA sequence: TGTGCCTGGAGTGTGGGAGACGTCGAAAAACTGTTTTTT. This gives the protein CAWSVGDVEKLFF.

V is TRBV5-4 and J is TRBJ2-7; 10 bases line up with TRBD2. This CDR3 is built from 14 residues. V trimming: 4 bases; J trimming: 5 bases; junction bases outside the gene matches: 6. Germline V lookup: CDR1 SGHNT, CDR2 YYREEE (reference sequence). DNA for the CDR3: TGTGCCAGCAGCCCTAGCGGGAGACGACACGAGCAGTACTTC. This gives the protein CASSPSGRRHEQYF.

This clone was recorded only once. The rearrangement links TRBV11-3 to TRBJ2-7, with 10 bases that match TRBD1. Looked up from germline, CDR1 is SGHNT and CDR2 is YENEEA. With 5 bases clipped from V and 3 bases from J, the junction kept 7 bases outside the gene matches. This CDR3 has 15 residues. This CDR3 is CASSPGQGSLYEQYF. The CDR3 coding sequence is TGTGCCAGCAGCCCGGGACAGGGGTCTCTCTACGAGCAGTACTTC.

The CDR3: CASSLDQPGTQYF. Here the CDR3 DNA reads TGTGCCAGCAGCTTGGACCAGCCCGGGACCCAGTACTTC. The chain recombines TRBV5-4 with TRBJ2-5; unclear D gene. The V and J ends lost 0 bases and 7 bases respectively, with 10 bases between them. The CDR3 has 13 amino acids. Germline V gene sequence: CDR1 SGHNT, CDR2 YYREEE (reference sequence).

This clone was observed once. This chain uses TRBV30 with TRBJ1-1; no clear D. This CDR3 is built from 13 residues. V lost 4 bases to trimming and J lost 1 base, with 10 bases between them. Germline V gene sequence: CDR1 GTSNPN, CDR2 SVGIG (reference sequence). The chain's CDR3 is CAWNRDWNTEAFF. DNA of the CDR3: TGTGCCTGGAACCGTGACTGGAACACTGAAGCTTTCTTT.

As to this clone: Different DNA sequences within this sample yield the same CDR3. CDR3 coding DNA: TGTGCCAGCTCACCCCCCGGCGACTCCTACGAGCAGTACTTC. Translated, it gives CASSPPGDSYEQYF. The V and J genes are TRBV18 and TRBJ2-7; D uncertain. The CDR3 is 14 residues long. Trimming pared 3 bases from V and 0 bases from J, leaving 9 bases between. The germline CDR1 and CDR2 sequences are KGHSH and LQKENI. The variable domain in full, completed from reference TRBV18 and TRBJ2-7, reads NAGVMQNPRHLVRRRGQEARLRCSPMKGHSHVYWYRQLPEEGLKFMVYLQKENIIDESGMPKERFSAEFPKEGPSILRIQQVVRGDSAAYFCASSPPGDSYEQYFGPGTRLTVT.

The CDR3 bases are TGTGCCAGCAGCCCGGGACAGGGGGTATTGAATGAGCAGTTCTTC. Translated, it gives CASSPGQGVLNEQFF. The genes are TRBV7-9 and TRBJ2-1; TRBD1 matches at 11 bases. Germline CDR1 reads SEHNR; CDR2 reads FQNEAQ (reference sequence). Trimming cost V 5 bases and J 7 bases; bases outside gene matches: 7. The CDR3 covers 15 residues.

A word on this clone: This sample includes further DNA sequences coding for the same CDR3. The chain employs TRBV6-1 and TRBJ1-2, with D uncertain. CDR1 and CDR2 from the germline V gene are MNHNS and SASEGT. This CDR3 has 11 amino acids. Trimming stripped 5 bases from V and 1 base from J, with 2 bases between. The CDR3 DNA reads TGTGCCAGCAGTTATAACTATGGCTACACCTTC. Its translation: CASSYNYGYTF.

The CDR3 region has the DNA TGTGCCACAAGGACAGAGAAAGCTTTCTTT. This translates into CATRTEKAFF. The genes are TRBV28 and TRBJ1-1, with D possibly matching TRBD1 (6 bases). The CDR3 runs 10 residues. V was clipped by 10 bases and J by 9 bases, with 12 bases between them. Germline assignment: CDR1 MDHEN and CDR2 SYDVKM.

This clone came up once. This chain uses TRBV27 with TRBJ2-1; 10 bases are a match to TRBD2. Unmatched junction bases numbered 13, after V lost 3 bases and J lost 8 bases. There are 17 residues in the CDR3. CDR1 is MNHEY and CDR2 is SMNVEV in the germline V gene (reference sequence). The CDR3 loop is CASSFFLVSGGAHEQFF. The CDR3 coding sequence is TGTGCCAGCAGTTTCTTTTTGGTGAGCGGGGGGGCGCATGAGCAGTTCTTC.

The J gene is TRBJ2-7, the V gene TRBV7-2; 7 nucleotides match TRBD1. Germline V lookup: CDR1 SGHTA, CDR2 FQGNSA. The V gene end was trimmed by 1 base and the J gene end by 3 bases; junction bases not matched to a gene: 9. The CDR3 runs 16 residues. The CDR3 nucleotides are TGTGCCAGCAGCTTAGGGACAGGTCTTGGGGACTACGAGCAGTACTTC. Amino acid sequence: CASSLGTGLGDYEQYF.

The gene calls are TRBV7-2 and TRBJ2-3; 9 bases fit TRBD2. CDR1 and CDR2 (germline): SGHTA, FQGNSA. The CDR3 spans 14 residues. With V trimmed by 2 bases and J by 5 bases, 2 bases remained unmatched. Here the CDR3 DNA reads TGTGCCAGCAGCTTACTAGCGGGACGAGATACGCAGTATTTT. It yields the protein CASSLLAGRDTQYF.

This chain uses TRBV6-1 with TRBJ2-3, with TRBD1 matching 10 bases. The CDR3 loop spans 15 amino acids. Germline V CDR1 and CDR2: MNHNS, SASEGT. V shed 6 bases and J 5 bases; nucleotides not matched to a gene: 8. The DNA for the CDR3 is TGTGCCAGCAGGGAACCGGGACAGGGGAGAGATACGCAGTATTTT. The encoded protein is CASREPGQGRDTQYF.

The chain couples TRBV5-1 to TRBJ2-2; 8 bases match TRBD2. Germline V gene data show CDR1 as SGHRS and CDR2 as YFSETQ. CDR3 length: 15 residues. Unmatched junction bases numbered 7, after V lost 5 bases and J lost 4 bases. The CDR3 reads CASSRGLDVTGELFF. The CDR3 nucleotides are TGCGCCAGCAGTAGGGGACTAGACGTCACCGGGGAGCTGTTTTTT.

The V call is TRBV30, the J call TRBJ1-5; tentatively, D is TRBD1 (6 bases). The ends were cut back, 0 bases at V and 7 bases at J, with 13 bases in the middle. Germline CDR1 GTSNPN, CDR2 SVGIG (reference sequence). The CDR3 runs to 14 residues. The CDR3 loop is CAWSVEGGSQPQHF. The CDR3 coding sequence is TGTGCCTGGAGTGTTGAGGGGGGGAGCCAGCCCCAGCATTTT.

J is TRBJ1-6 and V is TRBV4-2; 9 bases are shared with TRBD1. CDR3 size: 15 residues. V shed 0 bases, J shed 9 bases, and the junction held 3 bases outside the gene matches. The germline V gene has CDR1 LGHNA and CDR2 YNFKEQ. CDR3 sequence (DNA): TGTGCCAGCAGCCAAGATAGGGACAGGGCTTCACCCCTCCACTTT. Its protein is CASSQDRDRASPLHF.

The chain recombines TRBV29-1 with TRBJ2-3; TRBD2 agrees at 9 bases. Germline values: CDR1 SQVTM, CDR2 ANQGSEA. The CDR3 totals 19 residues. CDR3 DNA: TGCAGATATGAGAAGGGACTAGCAACGGCCTATACTAGCACAGATACGCAGTATTTT. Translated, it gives CRYEKGLATAYTSTDTQYF.

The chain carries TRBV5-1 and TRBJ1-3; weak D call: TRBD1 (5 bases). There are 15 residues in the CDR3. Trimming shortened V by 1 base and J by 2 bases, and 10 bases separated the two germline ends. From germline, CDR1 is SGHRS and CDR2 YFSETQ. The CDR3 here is CASSLSGGTGNTIYF. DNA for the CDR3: TGCGCCAGCAGCTTGTCTGGGGGAACTGGAAACACCATATATTTT.

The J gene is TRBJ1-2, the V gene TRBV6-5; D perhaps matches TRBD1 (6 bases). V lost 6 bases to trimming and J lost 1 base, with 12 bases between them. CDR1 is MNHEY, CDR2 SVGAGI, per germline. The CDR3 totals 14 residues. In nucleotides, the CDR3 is TGTGCCAGCAGCAGAGCAGGGGTTAACTATGGCTACACCTTC. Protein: CASSRAGVNYGYTF.

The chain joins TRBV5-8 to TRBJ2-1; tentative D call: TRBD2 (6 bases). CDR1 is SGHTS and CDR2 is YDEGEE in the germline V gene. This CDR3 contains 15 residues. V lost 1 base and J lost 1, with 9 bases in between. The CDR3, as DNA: TGTGCCAGCAGCTTGACGGGGGTTTCCTACAATGAGCAGTTCTTC. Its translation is CASSLTGVSYNEQFF. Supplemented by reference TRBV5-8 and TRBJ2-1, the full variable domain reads EAGVTQSPTHLIKTRGQQATLRCSPISGHTSVYWYQQALGLGLQFLLWYDEGEERNRGNFPPRFSGRQFPNYSSELNVNALELEDSALYLCASSLTGVSYNEQFFGPGTRLTVL.

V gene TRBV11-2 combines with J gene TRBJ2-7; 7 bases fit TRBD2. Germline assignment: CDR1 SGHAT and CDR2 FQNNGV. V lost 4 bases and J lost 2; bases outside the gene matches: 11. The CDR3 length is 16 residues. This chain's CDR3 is CASSSLSGTQAYEQYF. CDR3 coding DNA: TGTGCCAGCAGCTCCCTGAGCGGGACTCAAGCCTACGAGCAGTACTTC.

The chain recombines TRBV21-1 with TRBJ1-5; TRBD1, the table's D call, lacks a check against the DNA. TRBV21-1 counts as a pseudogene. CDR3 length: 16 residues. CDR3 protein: CASGVAVDRDNQPQHF. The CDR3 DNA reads TGTGCCAGCGGAGTCGCGGTCGACAGGGACAATCAGCCCCAGCATTTT.